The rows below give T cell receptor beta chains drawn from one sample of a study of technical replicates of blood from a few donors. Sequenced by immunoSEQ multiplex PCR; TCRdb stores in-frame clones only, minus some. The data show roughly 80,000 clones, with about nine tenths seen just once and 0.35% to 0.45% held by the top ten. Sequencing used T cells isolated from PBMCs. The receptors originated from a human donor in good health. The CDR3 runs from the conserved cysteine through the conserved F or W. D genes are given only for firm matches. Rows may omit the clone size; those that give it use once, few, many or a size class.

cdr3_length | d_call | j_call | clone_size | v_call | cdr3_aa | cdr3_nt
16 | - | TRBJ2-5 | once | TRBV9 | CASSVGGRRGQETQYF | TGTGCCAGCAGCGTAGGGGGAAGGAGGGGCCAAGAGACCCAGTACTTC
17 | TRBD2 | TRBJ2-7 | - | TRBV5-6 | CASSSRLLAGVFYEQYF | TGTGCCAGCAGCTCTAGATTACTAGCGGGAGTTTTTTACGAGCAGTACTTC
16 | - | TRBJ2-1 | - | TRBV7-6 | CASSRQGGEGYNEQFF | TGTGCCAGCAGCCGACAAGGGGGTGAAGGCTACAATGAGCAGTTCTTC
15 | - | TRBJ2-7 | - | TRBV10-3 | CAISEPPRGIYEQYF | TGTGCCATCAGTGAGCCCCCGCGGGGAATTTACGAGCAGTACTTC
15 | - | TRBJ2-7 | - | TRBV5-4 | CASSLELASSYEQYF | TGTGCCAGCAGCTTGGAGCTAGCGAGTTCCTACGAGCAGTACTTC
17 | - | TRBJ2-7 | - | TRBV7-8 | CASSLDSQGYGYYEQYF | TGTGCCAGCAGCTTAGACAGTCAGGGTTACGGCTACTACGAGCAGTACTTC
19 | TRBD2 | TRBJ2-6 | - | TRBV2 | CASSRTRTSGSAGANVLTF | TGTGCCAGCAGTAGAACGAGGACTAGCGGGTCAGCTGGGGCCAACGTCCTGACTTTC
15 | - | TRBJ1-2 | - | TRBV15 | CATSREAGKGLGYTF | TGTGCCACCAGCAGAGAAGCAGGGAAGGGACTTGGCTACACCTTC
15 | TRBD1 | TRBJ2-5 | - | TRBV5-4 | CASSLEGQGRETQYF | TGTGCCAGCAGCTTGGAAGGACAGGGGAGAGAGACCCAGTACTTC
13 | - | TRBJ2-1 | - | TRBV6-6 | CASTYYAGDEQFF | TGTGCCAGCACTTACTACGCCGGGGATGAGCAGTTCTTC
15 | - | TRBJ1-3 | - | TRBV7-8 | CASSLGGYSGNTIYF | TGTGCCAGCAGCTTAGGCGGGTACTCTGGAAACACCATATATTTT
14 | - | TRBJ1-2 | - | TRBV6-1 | CASSEIGGAYGYTF | TGTGCCAGCAGTGAAATTGGCGGCGCCTATGGCTACACCTTC
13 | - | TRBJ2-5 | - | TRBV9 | CASSVGGQETQYF | TGTGCCAGCAGCGTAGGAGGCCAAGAGACCCAGTACTTC
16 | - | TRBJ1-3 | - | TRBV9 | CASSVGGRGTGNTIYF | TGTGCCAGCAGCGTAGGGGGGAGGGGTACTGGAAACACCATATATTTT
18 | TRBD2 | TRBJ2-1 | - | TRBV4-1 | CASSLQYFSGRAPDEQFF | TGCGCCAGCAGCCTTCAATACTTTAGCGGGAGGGCCCCGGATGAGCAGTTCTTC
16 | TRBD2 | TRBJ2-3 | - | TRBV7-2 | CASSYPSGPSTDTQYF | TGTGCCAGCAGTTACCCTAGCGGGCCTAGCACAGATACGCAGTATTTT
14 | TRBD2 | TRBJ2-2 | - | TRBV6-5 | CASRATSGTGELFF | TGTGCCAGCAGGGCGACTAGCGGGACCGGGGAGCTGTTTTTT
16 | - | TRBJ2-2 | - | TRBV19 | CASSIWAGSITGELFF | TGTGCCAGTAGTATATGGGCAGGCTCCATCACCGGGGAGCTGTTTTTT
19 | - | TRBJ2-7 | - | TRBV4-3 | CASSQDPPGSPVEWSEQYF | TGCGCCAGCAGCCAAGATCCTCCGGGGTCTCCGGTAGAGTGGAGCGAGCAGTACTTC
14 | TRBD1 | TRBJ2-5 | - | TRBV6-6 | CASSSRGPQETQYF | TGTGCCAGCAGTAGCAGGGGGCCGCAAGAGACCCAGTACTTC
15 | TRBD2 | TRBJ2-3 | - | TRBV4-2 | CASSQQLAGTDTQYF | TGTGCCAGCAGCCAACAACTAGCGGGCACAGATACGCAGTATTTT
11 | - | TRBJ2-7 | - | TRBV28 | CASSPNYEQYF | TGTGCCAGCAGTCCAAACTACGAGCAGTACTTC